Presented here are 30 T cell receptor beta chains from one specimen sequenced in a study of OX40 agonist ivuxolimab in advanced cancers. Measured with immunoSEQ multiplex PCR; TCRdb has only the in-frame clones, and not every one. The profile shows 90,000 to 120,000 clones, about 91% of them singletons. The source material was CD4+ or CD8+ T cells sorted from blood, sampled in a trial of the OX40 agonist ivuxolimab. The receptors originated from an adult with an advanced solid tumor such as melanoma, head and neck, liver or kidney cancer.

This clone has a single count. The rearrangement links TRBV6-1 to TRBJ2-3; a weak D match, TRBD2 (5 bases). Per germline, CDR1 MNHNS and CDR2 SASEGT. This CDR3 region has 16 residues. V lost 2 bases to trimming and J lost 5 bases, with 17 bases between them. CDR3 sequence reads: CASSERGRLAGDTQYF. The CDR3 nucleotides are TGTGCCAGCAGTGAACGCGGCAGATTGGCGGGAGATACGCAGTATTTT.

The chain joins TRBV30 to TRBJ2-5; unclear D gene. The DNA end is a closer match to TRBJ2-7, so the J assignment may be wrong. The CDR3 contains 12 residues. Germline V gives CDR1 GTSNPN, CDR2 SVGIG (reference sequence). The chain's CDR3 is CAWSGQLDEQYF. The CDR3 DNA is TGTGCCTGGAGTGGGCAGCTAGACGAGCAGTACTTC.

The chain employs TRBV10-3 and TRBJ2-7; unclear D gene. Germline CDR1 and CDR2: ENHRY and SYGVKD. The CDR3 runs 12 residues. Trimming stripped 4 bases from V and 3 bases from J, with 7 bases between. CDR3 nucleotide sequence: TGTGCCATCAGTGGAGAAGGCTACGAGCAGTACTTC. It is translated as CAISGEGYEQYF.

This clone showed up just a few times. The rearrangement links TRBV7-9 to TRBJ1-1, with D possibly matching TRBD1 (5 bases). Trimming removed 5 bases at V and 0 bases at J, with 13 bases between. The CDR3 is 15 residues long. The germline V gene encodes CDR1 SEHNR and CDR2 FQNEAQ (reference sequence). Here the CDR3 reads CASSHRGTLNTEAFF. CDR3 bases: TGTGCCAGCAGCCACCGAGGGACTCTGAACACTGAAGCTTTCTTT.

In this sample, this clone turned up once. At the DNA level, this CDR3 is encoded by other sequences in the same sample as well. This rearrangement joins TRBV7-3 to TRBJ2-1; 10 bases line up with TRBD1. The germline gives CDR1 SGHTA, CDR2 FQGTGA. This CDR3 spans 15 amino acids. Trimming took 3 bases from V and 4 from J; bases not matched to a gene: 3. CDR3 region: CASSLGQGSYNEQFF. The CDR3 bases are TGTGCCAGCAGCTTGGGACAGGGGAGTTACAATGAGCAGTTCTTC.

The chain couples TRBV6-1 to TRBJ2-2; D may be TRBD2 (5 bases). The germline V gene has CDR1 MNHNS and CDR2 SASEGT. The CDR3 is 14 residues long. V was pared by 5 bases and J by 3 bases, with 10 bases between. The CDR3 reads CASSKLDDTGELFF. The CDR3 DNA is TGTGCCAGCAGTAAACTAGACGACACCGGGGAGCTGTTTTTT.

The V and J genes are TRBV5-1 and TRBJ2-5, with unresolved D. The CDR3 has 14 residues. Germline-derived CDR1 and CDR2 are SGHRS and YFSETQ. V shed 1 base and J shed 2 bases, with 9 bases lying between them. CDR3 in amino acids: CASSLRAVQETQYF. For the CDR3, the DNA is TGCGCCAGCAGCTTGAGGGCTGTGCAAGAGACCCAGTACTTC.

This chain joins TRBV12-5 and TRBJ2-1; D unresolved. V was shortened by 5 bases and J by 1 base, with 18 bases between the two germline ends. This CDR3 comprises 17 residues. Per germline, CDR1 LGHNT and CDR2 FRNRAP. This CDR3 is CASGLSPAVDSYNEQFF. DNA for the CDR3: TGTGCTAGTGGTCTCTCCCCCGCGGTGGATTCCTACAATGAGCAGTTCTTC.

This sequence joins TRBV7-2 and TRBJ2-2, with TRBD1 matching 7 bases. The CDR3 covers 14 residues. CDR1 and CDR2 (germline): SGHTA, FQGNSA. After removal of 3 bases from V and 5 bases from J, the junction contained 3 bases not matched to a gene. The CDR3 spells CASSLQTGTGELFF. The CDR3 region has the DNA TGTGCCAGCAGCTTGCAGACAGGGACCGGGGAGCTGTTTTTT.

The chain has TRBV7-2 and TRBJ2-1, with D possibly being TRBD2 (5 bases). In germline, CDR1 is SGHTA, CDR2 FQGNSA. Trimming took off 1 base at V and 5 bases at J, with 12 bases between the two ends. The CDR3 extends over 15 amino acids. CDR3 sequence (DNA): TGTGCCAGCAGCTTAGGGAGGTATCGGGACAATGAGCAGTTCTTC. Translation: CASSLGRYRDNEQFF.

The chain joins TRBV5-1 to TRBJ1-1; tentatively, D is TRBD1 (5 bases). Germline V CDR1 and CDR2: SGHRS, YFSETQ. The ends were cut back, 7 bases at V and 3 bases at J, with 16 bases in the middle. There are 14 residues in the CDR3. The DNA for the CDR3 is TGCGCCAGCGCCGGGACCTCCTGGGACACTGAAGCTTTCTTT. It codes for CASAGTSWDTEAFF.

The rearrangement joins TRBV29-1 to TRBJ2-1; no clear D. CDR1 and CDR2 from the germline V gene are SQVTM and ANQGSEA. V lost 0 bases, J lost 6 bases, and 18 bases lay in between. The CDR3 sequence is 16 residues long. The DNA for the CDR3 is TGCAGCGTTGAAGATCCCTACTCACAGCCCTCCAATGAGCAGTTCTTC. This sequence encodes CSVEDPYSQPSNEQFF.

CDR3 protein: CAIRNSREDRGEQYF. The CDR3 nucleotides read TGTGCCATCAGGAATTCTAGGGAGGACCGGGGAGAGCAGTACTTC. This rearrangement joins TRBV10-3 to TRBJ2-7, with D perhaps TRBD2 (6 bases). The CDR3 covers 15 residues. V was trimmed by 6 bases and J by 7 bases, leaving 22 bases between them. In germline, CDR1 is ENHRY, CDR2 SYGVKD.

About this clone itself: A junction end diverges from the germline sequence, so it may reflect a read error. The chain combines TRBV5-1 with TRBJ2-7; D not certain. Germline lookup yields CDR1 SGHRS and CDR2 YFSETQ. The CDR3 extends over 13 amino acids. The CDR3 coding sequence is TGTGCCAGCAGCCCTGGGCCTTTATACGAGCAGTACTTC. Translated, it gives CASSPGPLYEQYF.

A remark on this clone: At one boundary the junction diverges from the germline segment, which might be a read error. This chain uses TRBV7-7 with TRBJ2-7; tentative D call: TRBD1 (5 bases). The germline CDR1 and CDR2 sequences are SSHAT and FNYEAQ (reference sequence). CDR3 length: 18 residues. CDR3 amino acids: CASSRANLKTRSSYEQYF. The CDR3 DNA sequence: TGTGCTAGCAGCAGGGCAAACCTGAAGACCAGGAGCTCCTACGAGCAGTACTTC.

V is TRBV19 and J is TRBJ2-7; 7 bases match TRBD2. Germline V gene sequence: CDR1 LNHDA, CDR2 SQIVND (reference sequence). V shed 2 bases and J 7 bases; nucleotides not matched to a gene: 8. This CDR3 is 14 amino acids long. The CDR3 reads CASSIKAGAVEQYF. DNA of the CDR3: TGTGCCAGTAGTATAAAGGCGGGAGCGGTGGAGCAGTACTTC.

CDR3 nucleotides: TGTGCCATCGGGGTGACGGGACAGGGGGCAAATAGTACTAGCTTGGCACCTCACGAGCAGTACTTC. Translated, it gives CAIGVTGQGANSTSLAPHEQYF. The chain is built from TRBV10-3 and TRBJ2-7, with 12 bases identical to TRBD1. V was pared by 8 bases and J by 5 bases, with 31 bases of the junction left unmatched. CDR1 ENHRY and CDR2 SYGVKD come from the germline V gene. The CDR3 runs to 22 residues.

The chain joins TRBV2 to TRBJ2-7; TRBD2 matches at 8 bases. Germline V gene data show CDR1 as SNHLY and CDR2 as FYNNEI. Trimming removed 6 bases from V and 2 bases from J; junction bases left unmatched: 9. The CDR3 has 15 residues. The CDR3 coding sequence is TGTGCCAGCAGCCCGGGGGGGCCCTTAGCCTACGAGCAGTACTTC. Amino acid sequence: CASSPGGPLAYEQYF.

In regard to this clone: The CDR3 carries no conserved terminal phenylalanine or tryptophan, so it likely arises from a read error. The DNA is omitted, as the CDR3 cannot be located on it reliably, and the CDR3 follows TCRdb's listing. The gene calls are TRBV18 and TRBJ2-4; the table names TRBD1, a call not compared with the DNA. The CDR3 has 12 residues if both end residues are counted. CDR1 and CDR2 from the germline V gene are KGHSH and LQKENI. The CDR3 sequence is CASSLGQGSFTL.

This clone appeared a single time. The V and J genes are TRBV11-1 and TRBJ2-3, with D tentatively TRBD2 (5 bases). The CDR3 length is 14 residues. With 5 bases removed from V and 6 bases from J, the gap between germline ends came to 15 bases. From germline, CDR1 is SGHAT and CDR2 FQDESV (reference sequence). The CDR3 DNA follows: TGTGCCAGCAGCACCGGACTTATAGGGGATACGCAGTATTTT. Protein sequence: CASSTGLIGDTQYF.

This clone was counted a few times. The CDR3 spells CASRLHTEAFF. The CDR3 DNA reads TGTGCCAGCAGGCTTCACACTGAAGCTTTCTTT. V gene TRBV28 combines with J gene TRBJ1-1, with D uncertain. Germline lookup yields CDR1 MDHEN and CDR2 SYDVKM. The CDR3 is 11 residues long. V shed 6 bases and J shed 3 bases, with 5 bases lying between them.

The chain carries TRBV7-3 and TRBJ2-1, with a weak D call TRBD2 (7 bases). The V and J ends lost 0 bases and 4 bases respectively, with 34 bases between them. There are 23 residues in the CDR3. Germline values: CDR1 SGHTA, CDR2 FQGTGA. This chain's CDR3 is CASSLTEDDRTRGSGLVYNEQFF. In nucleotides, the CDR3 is TGTGCCAGCAGCTTAACTGAAGACGACAGGACTAGGGGAAGCGGGTTAGTTTACAATGAGCAGTTCTTC. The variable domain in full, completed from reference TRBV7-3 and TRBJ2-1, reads GAGVSQTPSNKVTEKGKYVELRCDPISGHTALYWYRQSLGQGPEFLIYFQGTGAADDSGLPNDRFFAVRPEGSVSTLKIQRTERGDSAVYLCASSLTEDDRTRGSGLVYNEQFFGPGTRLTVL.

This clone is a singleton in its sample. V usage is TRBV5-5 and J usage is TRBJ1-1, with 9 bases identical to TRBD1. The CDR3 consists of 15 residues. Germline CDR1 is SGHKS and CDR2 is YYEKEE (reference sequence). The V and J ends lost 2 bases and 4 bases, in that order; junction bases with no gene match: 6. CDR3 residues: CASSFAGTGSTEAFF. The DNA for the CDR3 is TGTGCCAGCAGCTTCGCCGGGACAGGGAGCACTGAAGCTTTCTTT.

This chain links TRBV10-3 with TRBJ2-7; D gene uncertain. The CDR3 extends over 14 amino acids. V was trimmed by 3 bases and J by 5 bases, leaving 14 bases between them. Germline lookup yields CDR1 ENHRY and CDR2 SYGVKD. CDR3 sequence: CAISESNGVDEQYF. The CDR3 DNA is TGTGCCATCAGTGAATCGAACGGTGTGGACGAGCAGTACTTC.

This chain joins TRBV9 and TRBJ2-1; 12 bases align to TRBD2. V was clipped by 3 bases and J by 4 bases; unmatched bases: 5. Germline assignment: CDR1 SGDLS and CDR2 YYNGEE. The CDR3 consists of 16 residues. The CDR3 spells CASSETSGRQYNEQFF. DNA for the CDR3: TGTGCCAGCAGCGAAACTAGCGGGAGGCAGTACAATGAGCAGTTCTTC.

In DNA, the CDR3 is TGCGCCAGCAGCTTGGAGCCAGGAAACACTGAAGCTTTCTTT. Protein sequence: CASSLEPGNTEAFF. J is TRBJ1-1 and V is TRBV5-1; no clear D gene. The CDR3 runs to 14 residues. Germline V gene data show CDR1 as SGHRS and CDR2 as YFSETQ. The ends were cut back, 0 bases at V and 2 bases at J, with 8 bases in the middle.

CDR3 sequence: CASSQDRLGLVGEQFF. CDR3 DNA: TGTGCCAGCAGCCAAGACCGACTAGGCCTGGTCGGGGAGCAGTTCTTC. The chain links TRBV4-2 to TRBJ2-1; tentative D call: TRBD2 (6 bases). V dropped 0 bases and J dropped 10 bases, with 19 bases sitting between them. This CDR3 region has 16 residues. The germline V gene encodes CDR1 LGHNA and CDR2 YNFKEQ.

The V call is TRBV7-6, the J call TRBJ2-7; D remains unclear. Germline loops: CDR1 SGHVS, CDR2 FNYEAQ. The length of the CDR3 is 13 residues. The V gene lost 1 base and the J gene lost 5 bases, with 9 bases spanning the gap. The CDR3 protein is CASSLGPLDEQYF. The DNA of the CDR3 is TGTGCCAGCAGCTTAGGTCCCCTAGACGAGCAGTACTTC. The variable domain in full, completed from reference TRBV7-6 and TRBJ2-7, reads GAGVSQSPRYKVTKRGQDVALRCDPISGHVSLYWYRQALGQGPEFLTYFNYEAQQDKSGLPNDRFSAERPEGSISTLTIQRTEQRDSAMYRCASSLGPLDEQYFGPGTRLTVT.

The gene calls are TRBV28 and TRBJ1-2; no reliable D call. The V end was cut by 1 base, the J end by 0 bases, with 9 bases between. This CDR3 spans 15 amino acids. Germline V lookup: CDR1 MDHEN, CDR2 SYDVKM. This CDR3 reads CASSLFSLSNYGYTF. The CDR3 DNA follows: TGTGCCAGCAGTTTATTCAGCCTCTCTAACTATGGCTACACCTTC.

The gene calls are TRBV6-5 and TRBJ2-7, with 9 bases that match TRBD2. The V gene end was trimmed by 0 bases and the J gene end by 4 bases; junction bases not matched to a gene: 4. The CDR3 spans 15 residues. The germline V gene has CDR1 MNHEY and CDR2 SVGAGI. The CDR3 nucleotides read TGTGCCAGCAGTTACTCACAGACTAGCGGATACGAGCAGTACTTC. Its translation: CASSYSQTSGYEQYF.